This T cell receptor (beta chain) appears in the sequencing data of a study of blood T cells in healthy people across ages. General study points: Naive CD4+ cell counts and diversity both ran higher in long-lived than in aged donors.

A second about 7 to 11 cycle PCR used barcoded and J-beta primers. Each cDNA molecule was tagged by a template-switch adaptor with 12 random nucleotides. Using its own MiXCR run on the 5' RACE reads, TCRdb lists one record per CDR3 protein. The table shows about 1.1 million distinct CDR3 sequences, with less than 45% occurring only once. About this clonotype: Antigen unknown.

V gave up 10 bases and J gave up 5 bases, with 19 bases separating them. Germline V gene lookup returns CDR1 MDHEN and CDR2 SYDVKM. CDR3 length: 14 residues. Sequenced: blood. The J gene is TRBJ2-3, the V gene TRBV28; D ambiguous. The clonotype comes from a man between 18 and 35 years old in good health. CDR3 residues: CATQEGQHVDTQYF. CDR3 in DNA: TGTGCCACCCAAGAAGGGCAACATGTAGATACGCAGTATTTT.